The next 7 T cell receptor beta chains were all read from a single sample in a study of cytomegalovirus exposure and HLA in healthy donors. Only in-frame clones appear in the TCRdb table, and some are missing; sequencing was by immunoSEQ multiplex PCR. The table lists 55,000 to 80,000 clones, roughly 96% of them singletons. The sequenced material came from PBMCs. These receptors originate from a man younger than 35 in good health and CMV-seronegative.

The chain carries TRBV5-1 and TRBJ2-5; 8 nucleotides align to TRBD2. Trimming removed 3 bases from V and 4 bases from J; junction bases left unmatched: 11. From germline, CDR1 is SGHRS and CDR2 YFSETQ. This CDR3 has 16 residues. The CDR3 reads CASSWGRSGGPETQYF. CDR3 coding DNA: TGCGCCAGCAGCTGGGGGCGGAGCGGGGGTCCAGAGACCCAGTACTTC.

J is TRBJ1-2 and V is TRBV6-5; the D gene is possibly TRBD1 (5 bases). Trimming left V 0 bases short and J 1 base short, with 9 bases between. Germline CDR1 and CDR2: MNHEY and SVGAGI. This CDR3 is built from 15 residues. CDR3 amino acids: CASSYSTGGNYGYTF. CDR3 DNA sequence: TGTGCCAGCAGTTACTCGACGGGGGGTAACTATGGCTACACCTTC.

The V gene is TRBV30, the J gene TRBJ2-7, with D unresolved. Trimming removed 1 base from V and 0 bases from J, with 13 bases in between. Looked up from germline, CDR1 is GTSNPN and CDR2 is SVGIG (reference sequence). This CDR3 has 15 residues. CDR3 nucleotide sequence: TGTGCCTGGAGTGGAAGCAGGAAAAGCTCCTACGAGCAGTACTTC. This encodes CAWSGSRKSSYEQYF. Complete variable domain (other parts from reference TRBV30 and TRBJ2-7): SQTIHQWPATLVQPVGSPLSLECTVEGTSNPNLYWYRQAAGRGLQLLFYSVGIGQISSEVPQNLSASRPQDRQFILSSKKLLLSDSGFYLCAWSGSRKSSYEQYFGPGTRLTVT.

V is TRBV15 and J is TRBJ2-3; 14 positions match TRBD2. V was clipped by 5 bases and J by 2 bases; unmatched bases: 9. Germline CDR1 is LNHNV and CDR2 is YYDKDF (reference sequence). The CDR3 has 18 residues. This CDR3 is CATSQPGLAGGTTDTQYF. The DNA of the CDR3 is TGTGCCACCAGCCAACCAGGACTAGCGGGGGGCACCACAGATACGCAGTATTTT.

The rearrangement uses TRBV15 and TRBJ1-2; TRBD1 matches 11 bases. The J segment lost 7 bases and the V segment lost 1 base, leaving 5 bases of the junction unmatched. CDR1 is LNHNV and CDR2 is YYDKDF in the germline V gene (reference sequence). The CDR3 is 15 amino acids. The CDR3 DNA follows: TGTGCCACCAGCAGAGGGCTCGGGACAGGGGGTGGCTACACCTTC. Translation gives CATSRGLGTGGGYTF.

J is TRBJ2-7 and V is TRBV6-6, with 9 bases aligning to TRBD2. CDR3 length equals 16 residues. Germline V gives CDR1 MNHNY, CDR2 SVGAGI (reference sequence). After removal of 6 bases from V and 0 bases from J, the junction contained 9 bases not matched to a gene. The CDR3 loop is CASRLGTSYSSYEQYF. CDR3 nucleotide sequence: TGTGCCAGCAGACTCGGGACTAGCTACAGCTCCTACGAGCAGTACTTC.

The chain uses TRBV27 and TRBJ1-2; perhaps TRBD1 as D (5 bases). The V gene's germline CDR1 is MNHEY and CDR2 SMNVEV (reference sequence). Trimming stripped 5 bases from V and 0 bases from J, with 10 bases between. This CDR3 is 14 amino acids long. The CDR3 nucleotides are TGTGCCAGCAGTCCAGGGAACCCTAACTATGGCTACACCTTC. The encoded protein is CASSPGNPNYGYTF.